This T cell receptor beta chain was sequenced during a study of CXCR3-negative and CXCR3-positive naive CD8 T cells. Study-level results: Naive subsets were similarly diverse, while memory CD8+ repertoires were much less diverse. Higher TRB CDR3 hydrophobicity marked CXCR3-positive naive cells relative to CXCR3-negative naive cells.

The sorting of each CD8+ T cell subset was done in triplicate, at some 270,000 cells each. As to this clonotype: What it binds is unknown.

The germline V gene has CDR1 MNHEY and CDR2 SMNVEV (reference sequence). The CDR3 sequence is 16 residues long. The TRB cDNA libraries were prepared by 5' RACE with UMI labels. TCRdb re-called the 5' RACE reads, yielding one record per CDR3 amino acid sequence without DNA. The sample table sets out some 150,000 distinct CDR3 sequences. The receptor was derived from a human donor in good health. Some clones in this sample may be carry-over from other donors' samples. The sequencing sample was made of naive CXCR3+ CD8+ T cells from blood. Subset indicated: CD45RO-CCR7+CD27+CD95- naive CD8+ T cells expressing CXCR3 (TNR3+). The J gene is TRBJ2-3, the V gene TRBV27; the TCRdb D gene call, TRBD2, has no DNA to confirm it. CDR3 sequence reads: CASTLVGPSVPDTQYF.